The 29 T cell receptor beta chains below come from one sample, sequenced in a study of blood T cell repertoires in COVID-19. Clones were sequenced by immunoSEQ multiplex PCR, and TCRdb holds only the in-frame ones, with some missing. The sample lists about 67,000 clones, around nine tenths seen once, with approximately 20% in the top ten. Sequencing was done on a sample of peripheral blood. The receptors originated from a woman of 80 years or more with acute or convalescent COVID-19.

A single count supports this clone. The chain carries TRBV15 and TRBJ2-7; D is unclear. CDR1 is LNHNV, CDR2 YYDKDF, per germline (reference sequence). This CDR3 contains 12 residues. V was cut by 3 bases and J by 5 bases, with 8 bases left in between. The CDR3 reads CATSRYTNEQYF. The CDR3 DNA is TGTGCCACCAGCAGGTATACTAACGAGCAGTACTTC.

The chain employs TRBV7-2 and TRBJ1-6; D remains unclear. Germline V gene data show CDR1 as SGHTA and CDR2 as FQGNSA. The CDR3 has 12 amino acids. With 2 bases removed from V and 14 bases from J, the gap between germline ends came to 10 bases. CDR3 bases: TGTGCCAGCAGCTTAAACTCCCCGTCCCTCCACTTT. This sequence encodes CASSLNSPSLHF.

In DNA, the CDR3 is TGTGCCAGCAGCGGGACAGGGGGCGCCCCCAATGAGCAGTTCTTC. Protein product: CASSGTGGAPNEQFF. V gene TRBV2 combines with J gene TRBJ2-1; 12 positions match TRBD1. The CDR3 has 15 amino acids. V lost 6 bases and J lost 6; bases outside the gene matches: 6. Looked up from germline, CDR1 is SNHLY and CDR2 is FYNNEI.

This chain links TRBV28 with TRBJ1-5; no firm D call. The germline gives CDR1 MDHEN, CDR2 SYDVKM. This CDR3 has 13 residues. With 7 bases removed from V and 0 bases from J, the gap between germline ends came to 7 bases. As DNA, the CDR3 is TGTGCCAGCAACGGGGTTAGCAATCAGCCCCAGCATTTT. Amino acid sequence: CASNGVSNQPQHF.

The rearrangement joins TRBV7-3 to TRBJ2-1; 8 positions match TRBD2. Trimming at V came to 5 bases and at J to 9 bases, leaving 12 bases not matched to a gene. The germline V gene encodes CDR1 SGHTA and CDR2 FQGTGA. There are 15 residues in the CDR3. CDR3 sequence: CASSVSGASGSEQFF. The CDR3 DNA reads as TGTGCCAGCAGCGTTAGCGGGGCAAGCGGTAGTGAGCAGTTCTTC.

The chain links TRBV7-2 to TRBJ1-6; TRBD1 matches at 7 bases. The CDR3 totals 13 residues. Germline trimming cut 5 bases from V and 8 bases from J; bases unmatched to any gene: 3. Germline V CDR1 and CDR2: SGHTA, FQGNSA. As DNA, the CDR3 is TGTGCCAGCAGCGGACAGGCTCATTCACCCCTCCACTTT. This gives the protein CASSGQAHSPLHF.

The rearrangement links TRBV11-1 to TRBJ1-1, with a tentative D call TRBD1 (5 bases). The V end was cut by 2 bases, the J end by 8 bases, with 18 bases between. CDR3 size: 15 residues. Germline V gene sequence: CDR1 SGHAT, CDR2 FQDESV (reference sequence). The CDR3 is CASSLSGGRNREAFF. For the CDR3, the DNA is TGTGCCAGCAGCTTATCTGGTGGGCGTAACAGGGAAGCTTTCTTT.

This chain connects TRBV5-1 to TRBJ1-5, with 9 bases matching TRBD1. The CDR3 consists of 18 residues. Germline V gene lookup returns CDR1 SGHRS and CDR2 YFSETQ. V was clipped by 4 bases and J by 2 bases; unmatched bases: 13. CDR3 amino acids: CASSPGTGSQWGNQPQHF. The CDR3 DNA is TGCGCCAGCAGCCCCGGGACAGGGTCGCAATGGGGCAATCAGCCCCAGCATTTT.

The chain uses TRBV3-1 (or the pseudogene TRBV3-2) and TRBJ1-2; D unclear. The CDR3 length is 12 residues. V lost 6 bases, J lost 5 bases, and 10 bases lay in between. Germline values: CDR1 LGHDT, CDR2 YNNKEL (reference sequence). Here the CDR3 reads CASSPGRYGYTF. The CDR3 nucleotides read TGTGCCAGCAGTCCGGGTCGGTATGGCTACACCTTC.

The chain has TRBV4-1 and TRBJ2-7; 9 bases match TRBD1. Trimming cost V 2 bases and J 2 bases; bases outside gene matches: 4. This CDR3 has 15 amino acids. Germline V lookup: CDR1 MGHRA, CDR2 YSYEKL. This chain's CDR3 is CASSQPGQGTYEQYF. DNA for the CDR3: TGCGCCAGCAGCCAACCGGGACAGGGAACCTACGAGCAGTACTTC.

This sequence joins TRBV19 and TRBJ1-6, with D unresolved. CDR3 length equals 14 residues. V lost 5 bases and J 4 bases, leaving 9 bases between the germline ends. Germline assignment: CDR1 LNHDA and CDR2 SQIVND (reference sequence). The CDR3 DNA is TGTGCCAGTAGTGAAGAGCGGTATAATTCACCCCTCCACTTT. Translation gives CASSEERYNSPLHF.

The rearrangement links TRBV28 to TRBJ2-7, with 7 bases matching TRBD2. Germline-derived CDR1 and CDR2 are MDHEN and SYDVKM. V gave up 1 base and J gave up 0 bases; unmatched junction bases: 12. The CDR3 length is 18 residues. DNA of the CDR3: TGTGCCAGCAGTTTATCCCCCGGACTAGGGGCAACCTCCTACGAGCAGTACTTC. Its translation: CASSLSPGLGATSYEQYF.

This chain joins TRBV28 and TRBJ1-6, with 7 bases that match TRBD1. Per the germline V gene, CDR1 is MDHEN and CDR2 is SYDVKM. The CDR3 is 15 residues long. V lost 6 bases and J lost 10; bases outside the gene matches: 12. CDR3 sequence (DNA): TGTGCCAGCAGACTCGACAGGGCCCCTGGGTCACCCCTCCACTTT. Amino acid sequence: CASRLDRAPGSPLHF.

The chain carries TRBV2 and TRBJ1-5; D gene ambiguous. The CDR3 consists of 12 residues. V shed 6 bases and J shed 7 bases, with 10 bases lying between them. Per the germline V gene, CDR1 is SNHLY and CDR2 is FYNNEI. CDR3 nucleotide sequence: TGTGCCAGCAGAAATAGCGGACAGCCCCAGCATTTT. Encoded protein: CASRNSGQPQHF.

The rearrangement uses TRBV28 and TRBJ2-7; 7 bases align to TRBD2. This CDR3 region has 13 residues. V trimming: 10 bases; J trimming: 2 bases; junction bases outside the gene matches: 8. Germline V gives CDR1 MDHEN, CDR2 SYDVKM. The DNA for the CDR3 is TGTGCCACTTCCCCTAGCGGAACCTACGAGCAGTACTTC. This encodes CATSPSGTYEQYF.

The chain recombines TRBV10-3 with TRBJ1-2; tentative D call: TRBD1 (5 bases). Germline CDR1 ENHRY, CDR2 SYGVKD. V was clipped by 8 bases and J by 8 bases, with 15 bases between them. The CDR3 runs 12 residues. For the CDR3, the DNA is TGTGCCATCGAAAATGGGGCGCGCGGCTACACCTTC. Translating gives CAIENGARGYTF.

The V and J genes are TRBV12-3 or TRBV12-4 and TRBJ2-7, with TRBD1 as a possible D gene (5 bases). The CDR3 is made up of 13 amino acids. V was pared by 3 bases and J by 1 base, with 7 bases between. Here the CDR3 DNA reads TGTGCCAGCAGTTTTCCAGGGTCCTACGAGCAGTACTTC. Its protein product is CASSFPGSYEQYF.

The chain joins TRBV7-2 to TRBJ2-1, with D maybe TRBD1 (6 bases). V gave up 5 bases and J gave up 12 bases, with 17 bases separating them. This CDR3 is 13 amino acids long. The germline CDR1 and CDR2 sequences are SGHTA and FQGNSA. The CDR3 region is CASSIYRATGQFF. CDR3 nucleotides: TGTGCCAGCAGCATATACAGGGCGACAGGGCAGTTCTTC.

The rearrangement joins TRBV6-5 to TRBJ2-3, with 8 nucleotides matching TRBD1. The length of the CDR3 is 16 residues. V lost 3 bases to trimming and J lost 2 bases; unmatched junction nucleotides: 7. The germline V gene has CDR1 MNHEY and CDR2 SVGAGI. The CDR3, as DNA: TGTGCCAGCAGTTATATGACAGGGGCTTTCACAGATACGCAGTATTTT. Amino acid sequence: CASSYMTGAFTDTQYF.

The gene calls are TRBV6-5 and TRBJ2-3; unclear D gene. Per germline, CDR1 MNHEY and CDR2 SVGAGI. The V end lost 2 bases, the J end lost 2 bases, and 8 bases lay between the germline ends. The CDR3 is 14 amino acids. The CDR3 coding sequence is TGTGCCAGCAGTTACGAACACTACACAGATACGCAGTATTTT. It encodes CASSYEHYTDTQYF.

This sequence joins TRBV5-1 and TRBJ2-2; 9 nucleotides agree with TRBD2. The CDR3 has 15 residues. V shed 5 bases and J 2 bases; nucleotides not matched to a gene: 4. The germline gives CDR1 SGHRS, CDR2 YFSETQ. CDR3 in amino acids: CASRVAGANTGELFF. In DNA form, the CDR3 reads TGCGCCAGCAGGGTAGCGGGGGCAAACACCGGGGAGCTGTTTTTT. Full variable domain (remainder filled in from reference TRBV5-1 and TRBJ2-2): KAGVTQTPRYLIKTRGQQVTLSCSPISGHRSVSWYQQTPGQGLQFLFEYFSETQRNKGNFPGRFSGRQFSNSRSEMNVSTLELGDSALYLCASRVAGANTGELFFGEGSRLTVL.

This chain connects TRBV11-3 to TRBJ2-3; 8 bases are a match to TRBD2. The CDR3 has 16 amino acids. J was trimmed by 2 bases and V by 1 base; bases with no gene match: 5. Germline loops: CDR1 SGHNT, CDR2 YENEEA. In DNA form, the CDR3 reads TGTGCCAGCAGCTTAGGGGCGGGGGGCCACACAGATACGCAGTATTTT. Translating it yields CASSLGAGGHTDTQYF.

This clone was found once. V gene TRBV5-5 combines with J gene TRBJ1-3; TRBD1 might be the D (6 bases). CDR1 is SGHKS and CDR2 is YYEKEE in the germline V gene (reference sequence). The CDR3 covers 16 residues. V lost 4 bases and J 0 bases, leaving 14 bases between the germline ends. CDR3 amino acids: CASSAQTGPSGNTIYF. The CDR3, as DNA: TGTGCCAGCAGCGCTCAAACAGGGCCCTCTGGAAACACCATATATTTT.

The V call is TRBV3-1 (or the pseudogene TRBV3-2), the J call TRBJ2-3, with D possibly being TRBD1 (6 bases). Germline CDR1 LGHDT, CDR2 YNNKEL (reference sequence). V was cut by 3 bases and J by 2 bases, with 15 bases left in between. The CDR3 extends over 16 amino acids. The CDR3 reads CASSQGRDTNTDTQYF. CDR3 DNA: TGTGCCAGCAGCCAGGGCCGGGACACAAACACAGATACGCAGTATTTT.

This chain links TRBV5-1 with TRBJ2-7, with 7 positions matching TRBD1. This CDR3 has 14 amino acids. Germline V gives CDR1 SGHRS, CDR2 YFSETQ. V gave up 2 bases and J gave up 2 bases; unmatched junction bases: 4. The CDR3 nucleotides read TGCGCCAGCAGCTTAAAAGGGGGCCCCTACGAGCAGTACTTC. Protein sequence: CASSLKGGPYEQYF.

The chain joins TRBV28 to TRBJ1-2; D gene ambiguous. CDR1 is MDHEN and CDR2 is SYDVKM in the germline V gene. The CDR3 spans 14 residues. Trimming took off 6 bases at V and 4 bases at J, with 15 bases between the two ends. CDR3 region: CASRDPRGAYGYTF. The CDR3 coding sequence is TGTGCCAGCAGAGACCCTCGGGGAGCCTATGGCTACACCTTC.

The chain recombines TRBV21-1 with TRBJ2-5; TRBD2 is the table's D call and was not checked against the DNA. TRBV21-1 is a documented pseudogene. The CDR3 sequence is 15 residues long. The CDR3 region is CASSKVVRREETQYF. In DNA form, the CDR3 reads TGTGCCAGCAGCAAAGTAGTTAGGAGAGAGGAGACCCAGTACTTC.

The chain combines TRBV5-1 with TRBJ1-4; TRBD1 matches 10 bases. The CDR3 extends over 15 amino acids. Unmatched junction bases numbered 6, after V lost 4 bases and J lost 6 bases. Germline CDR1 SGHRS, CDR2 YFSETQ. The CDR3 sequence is CASSSGQGEYEKLFF. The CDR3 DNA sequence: TGCGCCAGCAGCAGTGGACAGGGGGAATATGAAAAACTGTTTTTT.

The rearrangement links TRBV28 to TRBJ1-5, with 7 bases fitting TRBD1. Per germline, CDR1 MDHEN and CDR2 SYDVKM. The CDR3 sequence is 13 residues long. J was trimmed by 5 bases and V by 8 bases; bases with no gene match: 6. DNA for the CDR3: TGTGCCAGCTCGGACAGGTTAGATCAGCCCCAGCATTTT. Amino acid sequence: CASSDRLDQPQHF.